These 4 T cell receptor beta chains were sequenced from one sample in a study of blood T cells in healthy people across ages. PCR was performed a second time for roughly 7 to 11 cycles using a sample-barcoded 5' primer and a J-beta primer mix. Using its own MiXCR run on the 5' RACE reads, TCRdb lists one record per CDR3 protein. Altogether 800,000 to 950,000 distinct CDR3 sequences are present, roughly 29% being singletons, with the ten largest covering roughly 10%. These records were also assigned to another study, of T cells of mothers and their children.

Sequenced material: blood. The source of these receptors is a woman aged 40 to 50 in good health.

Of note for this clonotype: Compared with germline, one end of the junction differs, possibly owing to a read error. The chain has TRBV5-1 and TRBJ2-3; D tentatively fits TRBD1 or TRBD2 (5 bases each). This CDR3 has 15 amino acids. Germline V gives CDR1 SGHRS, CDR2 YFSETQ. The CDR3 sequence: CASSLEGDLTDTQDF. CDR3 bases: TGCGCCAGCAGCTTGGAAGGGGACCTCACAGATACGCAGGATTTT.

As for this clonotype: One base away lies a much larger clone, so this may be a sequencing read error. This chain connects TRBV20-1 to TRBJ2-4; unclear D gene. The germline V gene encodes CDR1 DFQATT and CDR2 SNEGSKA (reference sequence). The V and J ends lost 4 bases and 13 bases respectively, with 17 bases between them. The CDR3 is made up of 12 amino acids. This chain's CDR3 is CSAMGRNNEQYF. The CDR3 nucleotides are TGCAGTGCTATGGGTCGGAACAATGAGCAGTACTTC.

On this clonotype itself: One end of the junction does not line up with germline, which may come from a read error. The V gene is TRBV7-9, the J gene TRBJ1-4; D uncertain. CDR3 size: 15 residues. Looked up from germline, CDR1 is SEHNR and CDR2 is FQNEAQ (reference sequence). DNA of the CDR3: TGTGCCAACAGCTCGTTAGGGTCAGGAAATGAAAAACTGTTTTTT. As protein: CANSSLGSGNEKLFF.

Many counts were recorded for this clonotype. The chain recombines TRBV20-1 with TRBJ2-6; no reliable D call. Germline loops: CDR1 DFQATT, CDR2 SNEGSKA (reference sequence). V gave up 2 bases and J gave up 4 bases, with 9 bases separating them. This CDR3 region has 14 residues. CDR3 nucleotide sequence: TGCAGTGCTAGATCTCTCTCCGGGGCCAACGTCCTGACTTTC. Translated: CSARSLSGANVLTF.